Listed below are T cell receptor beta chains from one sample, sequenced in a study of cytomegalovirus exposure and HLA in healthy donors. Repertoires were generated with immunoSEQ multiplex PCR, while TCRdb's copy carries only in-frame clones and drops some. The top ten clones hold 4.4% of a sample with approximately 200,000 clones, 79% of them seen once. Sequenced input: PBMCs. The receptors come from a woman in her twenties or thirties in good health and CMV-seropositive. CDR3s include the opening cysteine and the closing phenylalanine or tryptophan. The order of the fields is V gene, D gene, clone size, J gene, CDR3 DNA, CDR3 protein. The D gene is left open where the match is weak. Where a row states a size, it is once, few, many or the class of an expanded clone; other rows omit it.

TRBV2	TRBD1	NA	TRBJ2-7	TGTGCCAGCAGTGTTGGCAGGGGGTCCGAGCAGTACTTC	CASSVGRGSEQYF
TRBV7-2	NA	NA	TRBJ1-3	TGTGCCAGCAGCTCCAGGGCGCGGGGGAACACCATATATTTT	CASSSRARGNTIYF
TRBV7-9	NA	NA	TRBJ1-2	TGTGCCAGCAGCCGGGACACGTACTATGGCTACACCTTC	CASSRDTYYGYTF
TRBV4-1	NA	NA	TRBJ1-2	TGCGCCAGCAGCCAAGAGGGCACCTATGGCTACACCTTC	CASSQEGTYGYTF
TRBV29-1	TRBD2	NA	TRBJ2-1	TGCAGCGCCGGGAAACTAGCGGGTTACAATGAGCAGTTCTTC	CSAGKLAGYNEQFF
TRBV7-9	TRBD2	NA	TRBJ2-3	TGTGCCAGCAGCTCGGGACTAGCGGGAGAAACAGATACGCAGTATTTT	CASSSGLAGETDTQYF
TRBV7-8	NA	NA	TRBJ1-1	TGTGCCAGCAGCTTAGGGGTCGGGTCTACTGAAGCTTTCTTT	CASSLGVGSTEAFF
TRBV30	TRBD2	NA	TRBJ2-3	TGTGCCTGGAGCCCAGATGGGACTACCTGGGATACGCAGTATTTT	CAWSPDGTTWDTQYF
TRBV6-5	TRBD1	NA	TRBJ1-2	TGTGCCAGCAGTTCGCAGGGGGCGTGGGGCTATGGCTACACCTTC	CASSSQGAWGYGYTF
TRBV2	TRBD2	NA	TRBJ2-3	TGTGCCAGCAGTGTCGCCAGCGGGGGGTTCACAGATACGCAGTATTTT	CASSVASGGFTDTQYF
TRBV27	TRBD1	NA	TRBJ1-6	TGTGCCAGCAGTTCAACACAGGGGGCAGCTTTCCTCTTTTCTAATTCACCCCTCCACTTT	CASSSTQGAAFLFSNSPLHF
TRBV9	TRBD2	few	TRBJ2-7	TGTGCCAGCAGCCCCGGGACTAGCGGATACGAGCAGTACTTC	CASSPGTSGYEQYF
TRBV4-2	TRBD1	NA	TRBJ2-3	TGTGCCAGCAGCCAAGATTTAAGACAGGGGGCAGATACGCAGTATTTT	CASSQDLRQGADTQYF
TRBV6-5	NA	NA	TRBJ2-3	TGTGCCAGCAGTTGGGGGCGGTCTAGCACAGATACGCAGTATTTT	CASSWGRSSTDTQYF
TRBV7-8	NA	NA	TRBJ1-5	TGTGCCAGCAGCTTAGGTTACAAGAACATCAATCAGCCCCAGCATTTT	CASSLGYKNINQPQHF
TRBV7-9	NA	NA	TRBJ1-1	TGTGCCAGCAGCTTTATAGCTGAAGCTTTCTTT	CASSFIAEAFF
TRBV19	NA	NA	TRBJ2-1	TGTGCCAGTAGCACCCTCCTAGGCGGCTACAATGAGCAGTTCTTC	CASSTLLGGYNEQFF
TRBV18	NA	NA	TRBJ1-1	TGTGCCAGCTCCCCTATAGCTTTGACCCAACACACTGAAGCTTTCTTT	CASSPIALTQHTEAFF
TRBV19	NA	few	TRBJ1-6	TGTGCCAGTAGTAGGACAGCTCGGGACTATAATTCACCCCTCCACTTT	CASSRTARDYNSPLHF
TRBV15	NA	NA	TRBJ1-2	TGTGCCACCAGCAGAGGGGACTCTAACTATGGCTACACCTTC	CATSRGDSNYGYTF
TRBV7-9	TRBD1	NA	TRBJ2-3	TGTGCCAGCAGCTTATCTTTTGGGACAGGGAGCACAGATACGCAGTATTTT	CASSLSFGTGSTDTQYF
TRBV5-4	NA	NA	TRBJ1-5	TGTGCCAGCAGCTTGGGGGGAGTAGAACCCCAGCATTTT	CASSLGGVEPQHF
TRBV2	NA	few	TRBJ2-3	TGTGCCAGCAGTGAGGAGAATACGCAGTATTTT	CASSEENTQYF
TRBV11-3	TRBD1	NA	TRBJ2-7	TGTGCCAGCAGCTTAGATAACTGGGACAGGGGTATGTACGAGCAGTACTTC	CASSLDNWDRGMYEQYF
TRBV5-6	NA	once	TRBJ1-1	TGTGCCAGCAGCTTGGGACAGCCGAACACTGAAGCTTTCTTT	CASSLGQPNTEAFF
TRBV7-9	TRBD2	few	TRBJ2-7	TGTGCCAGCAGTCTAGCGGGTTATACCTACGAGCAGTACTTC	CASSLAGYTYEQYF
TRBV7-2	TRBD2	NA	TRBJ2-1	TGTGCCAGCATCCCCGCTTGGCATAGCGGGAGGAGGTCCTACAATGAGCAGTTCTTC	CASIPAWHSGRRSYNEQFF
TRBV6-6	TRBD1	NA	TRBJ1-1	TGTGCCAGCAGTTACTCGCAGGGGGCAAGAACTGAAGCTTTCTTT	CASSYSQGARTEAFF
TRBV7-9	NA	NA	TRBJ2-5	TGTGCCAGCAGCTTAGCCGGGACATCGGGCCGAGAGACCCAGTACTTC	CASSLAGTSGRETQYF
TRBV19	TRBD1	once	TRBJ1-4	TGTGCCAGTAGCAGCCTTCGACAGGGGGTTGAGGATGAAAAACTGTTTTTT	CASSSLRQGVEDEKLFF
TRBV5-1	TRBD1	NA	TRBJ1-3	TGCGCCAGCACACCGACAGGGGAGCTTTTGGGAAACACCATATATTTT	CASTPTGELLGNTIYF
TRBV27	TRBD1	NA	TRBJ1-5	TGTGCCAGCAGTTTAATGACAGGGGGCACTCAGCCCCAGCATTTT	CASSLMTGGTQPQHF
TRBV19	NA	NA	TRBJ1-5	TGTGCCAGTAGCCCCCGGGCAGGGGCCCATCAGCCCCAGCATTTT	CASSPRAGAHQPQHF
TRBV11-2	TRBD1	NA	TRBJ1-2	TGTGCCAGCAGCCAAATTGAACCGGGACAGGTCGGGAACTATGGCTACACCTTC	CASSQIEPGQVGNYGYTF
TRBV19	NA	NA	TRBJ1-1	TGTGCCAGTAAAAAGGGGATGAACACTGAAGCTTTCTTT	CASKKGMNTEAFF
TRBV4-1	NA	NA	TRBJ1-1	TGCGCCAGCAGCCAAGACCAGGGGAACACTGAAGCTTTCTTT	CASSQDQGNTEAFF
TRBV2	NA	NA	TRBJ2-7	TGTGCCAGCATCGAGCTGGTGCTATCCTACGAGCAGTACTTC	CASIELVLSYEQYF
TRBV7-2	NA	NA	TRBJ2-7	TGTGCCAGCAGCTTAGGGCTTGGGCGGGCGCTCTCTGAGCAGTACTTC	CASSLGLGRALSEQYF
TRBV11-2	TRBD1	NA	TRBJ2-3	TGTGCCAGCAGCTCCCGGGACAGGGTCACAGATACGCAGTATTTT	CASSSRDRVTDTQYF
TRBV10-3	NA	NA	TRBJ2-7	TGTGCCATCAGTAAGAGTCGGACACCAGAATACGAGCAGTACTTC	CAISKSRTPEYEQYF
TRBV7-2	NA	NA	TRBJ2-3	TGTGCCAGCAGCTTCCGGACTGGCACAGATACGCAGTATTTT	CASSFRTGTDTQYF
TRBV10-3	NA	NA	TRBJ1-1	TGTGCCACGAACCCCTTAGAACCACAGGGTCCTGAAGCTTTCTTT	CATNPLEPQGPEAFF
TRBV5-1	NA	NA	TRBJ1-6	TGCGCCAGCAGCTCGAACAGGGATCTTAATTCACCCCTCCACTTT	CASSSNRDLNSPLHF
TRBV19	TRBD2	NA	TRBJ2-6	TGTGCCAGTAGTATAAGACTAGCGTCGGCCAACGTCCTGACTTTC	CASSIRLASANVLTF
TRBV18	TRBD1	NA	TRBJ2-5	TGTGCCAGCTCACCATGGCAGGGGGAGGAGACCCAGTACTTC	CASSPWQGEETQYF
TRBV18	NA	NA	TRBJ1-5	TGTGCCAGCTCACCCCAAGGGGGTGGGAATCAGCCCCAGCATTTT	CASSPQGGGNQPQHF
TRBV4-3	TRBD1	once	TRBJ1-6	TGCGCCAGCAGCCAAGCGACAGGGGTAAATAATTCACCCCTCCACTTT	CASSQATGVNNSPLHF
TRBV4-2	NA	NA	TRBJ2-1	TGTGCCAGCAGCCAAGGGGCGGGTCCCCCCTACAATGAGCAGTTCTTC	CASSQGAGPPYNEQFF
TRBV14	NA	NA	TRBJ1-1	TGTGCCAGCAGCCAAGTCGGCGGCGGCACTGAAGCTTTCTTT	CASSQVGGGTEAFF
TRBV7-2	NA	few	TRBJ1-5	TGTGCCAGCAGCTTAATTCACTTCTCTAATCAGCCCCAGCATTTT	CASSLIHFSNQPQHF
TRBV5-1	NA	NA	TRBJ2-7	TGCGCCAGCAGCTTGGGACAGTACTACGAGCAGTACTTC	CASSLGQYYEQYF
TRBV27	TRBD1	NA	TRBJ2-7	TGTGCCAGCAGGGACAGGGTCCACGAGCAGTACTTC	CASRDRVHEQYF